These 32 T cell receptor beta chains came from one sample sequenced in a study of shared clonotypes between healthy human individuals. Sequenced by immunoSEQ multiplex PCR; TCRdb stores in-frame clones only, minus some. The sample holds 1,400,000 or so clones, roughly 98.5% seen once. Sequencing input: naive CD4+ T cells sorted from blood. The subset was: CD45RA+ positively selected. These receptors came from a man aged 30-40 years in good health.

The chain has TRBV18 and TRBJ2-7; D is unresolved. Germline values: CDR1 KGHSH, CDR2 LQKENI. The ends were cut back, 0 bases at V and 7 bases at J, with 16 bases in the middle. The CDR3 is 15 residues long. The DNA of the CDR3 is TGTGCCAGCTCACCACCGTCTATCGGGCGAGGTGAGCAGTACTTC. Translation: CASSPPSIGRGEQYF.

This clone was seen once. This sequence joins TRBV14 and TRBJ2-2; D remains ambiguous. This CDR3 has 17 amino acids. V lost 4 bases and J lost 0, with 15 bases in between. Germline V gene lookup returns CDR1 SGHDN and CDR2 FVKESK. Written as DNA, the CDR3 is TGTGCCAGCAGCCCCGGATCCCCGCCGCCGAACACCGGGGAGCTGTTTTTT. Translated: CASSPGSPPPNTGELFF.

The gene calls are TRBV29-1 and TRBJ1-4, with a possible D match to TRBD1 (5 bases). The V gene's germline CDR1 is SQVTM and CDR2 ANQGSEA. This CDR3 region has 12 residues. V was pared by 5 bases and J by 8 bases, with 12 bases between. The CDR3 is CSVTGVNEKLFF. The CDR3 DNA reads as TGCAGCGTTACGGGGGTGAACGAAAAACTGTTTTTT. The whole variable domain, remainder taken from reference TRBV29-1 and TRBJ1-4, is SAVISQKPSRDICQRGTSLTIQCQVDSQVTMMFWYRQQPGQSLTLIATANQGSEATYESGFVIDKFPISRPNLTFSTLTVSNMSPEDSSIYLCSVTGVNEKLFFGSGTQLSVL.

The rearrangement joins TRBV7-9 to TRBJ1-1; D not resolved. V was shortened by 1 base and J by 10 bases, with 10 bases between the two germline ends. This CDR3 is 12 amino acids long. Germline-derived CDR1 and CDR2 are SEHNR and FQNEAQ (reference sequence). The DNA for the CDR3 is TGTGCCAGCAGCTTAGATTCTTTAGGAGCTTTCTTT. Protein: CASSLDSLGAFF.

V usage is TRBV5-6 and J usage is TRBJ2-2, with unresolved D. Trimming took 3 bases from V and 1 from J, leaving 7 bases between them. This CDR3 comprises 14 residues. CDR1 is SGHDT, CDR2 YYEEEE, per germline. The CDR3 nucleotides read TGTGCCAGCAGCTCCGACCTGAACACCGGGGAGCTGTTTTTT. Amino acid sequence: CASSSDLNTGELFF.

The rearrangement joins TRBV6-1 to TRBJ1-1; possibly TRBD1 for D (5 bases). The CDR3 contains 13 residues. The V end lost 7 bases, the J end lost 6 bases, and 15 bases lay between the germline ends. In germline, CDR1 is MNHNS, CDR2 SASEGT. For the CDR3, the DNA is TGTGCCAGCACTCGAAGACAGACAGCTGAAGCTTTCTTT. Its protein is CASTRRQTAEAFF.

DNA for the CDR3: TGTGCCACCCGGGGGAGCAATCAGCCCCAGCATTTT. Translating gives CATRGSNQPQHF. This chain links TRBV28 with TRBJ1-5, with D perhaps TRBD1 (5 bases). There are 12 residues in the CDR3. CDR1 and CDR2 from the germline V gene are MDHEN and SYDVKM. V was pared by 10 bases and J by 1 base, with 8 bases between.

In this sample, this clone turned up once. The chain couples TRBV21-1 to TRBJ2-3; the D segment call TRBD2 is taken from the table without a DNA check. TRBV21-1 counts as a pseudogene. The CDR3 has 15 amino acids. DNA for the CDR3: TGTGCCAGCAGCGATCCGGGACTACACACAGATACGCAGTATTTT. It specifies CASSDPGLHTDTQYF.

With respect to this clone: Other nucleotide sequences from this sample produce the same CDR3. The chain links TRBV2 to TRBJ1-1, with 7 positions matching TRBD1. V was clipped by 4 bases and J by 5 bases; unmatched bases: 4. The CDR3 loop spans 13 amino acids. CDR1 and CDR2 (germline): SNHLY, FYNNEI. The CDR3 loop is CASSADRATEAFF. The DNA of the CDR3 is TGTGCCAGCAGTGCTGACAGGGCAACTGAAGCTTTCTTT.

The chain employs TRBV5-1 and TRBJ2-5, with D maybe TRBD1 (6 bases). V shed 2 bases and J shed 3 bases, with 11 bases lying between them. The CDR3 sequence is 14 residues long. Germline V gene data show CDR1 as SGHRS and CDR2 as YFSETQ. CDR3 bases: TGCGCCAGCAGCTTTACAGGGTTGGAAGAGACCCAGTACTTC. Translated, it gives CASSFTGLEETQYF.

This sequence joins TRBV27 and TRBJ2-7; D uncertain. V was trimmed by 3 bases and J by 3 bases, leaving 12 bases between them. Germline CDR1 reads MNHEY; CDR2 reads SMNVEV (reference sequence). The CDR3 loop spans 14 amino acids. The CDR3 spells CASSFQRWGYEQYF. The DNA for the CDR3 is TGTGCCAGCAGTTTCCAGCGTTGGGGCTACGAGCAGTACTTC.

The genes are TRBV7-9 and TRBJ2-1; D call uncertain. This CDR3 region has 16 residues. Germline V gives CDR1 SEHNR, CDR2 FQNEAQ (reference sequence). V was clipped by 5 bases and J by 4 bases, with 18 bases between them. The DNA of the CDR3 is TGTGCCAGCAGCCAAGGACGGATCTTGCTGTACAATGAGCAGTTCTTC. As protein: CASSQGRILLYNEQFF.

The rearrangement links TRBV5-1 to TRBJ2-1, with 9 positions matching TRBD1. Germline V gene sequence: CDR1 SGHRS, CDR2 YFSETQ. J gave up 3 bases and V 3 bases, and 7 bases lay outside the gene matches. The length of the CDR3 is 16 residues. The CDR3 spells CASSYPGQGIYNEQFF. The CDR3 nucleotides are TGCGCCAGCAGCTACCCGGGACAGGGAATCTACAATGAGCAGTTCTTC.

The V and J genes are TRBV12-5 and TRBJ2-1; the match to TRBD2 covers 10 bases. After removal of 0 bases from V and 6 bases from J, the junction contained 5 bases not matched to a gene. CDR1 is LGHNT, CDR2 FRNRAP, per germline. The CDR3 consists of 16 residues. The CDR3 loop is CASGLVSSGRLNEQFF. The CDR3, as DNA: TGTGCTAGTGGTTTGGTATCTAGCGGGAGACTCAATGAGCAGTTCTTC.

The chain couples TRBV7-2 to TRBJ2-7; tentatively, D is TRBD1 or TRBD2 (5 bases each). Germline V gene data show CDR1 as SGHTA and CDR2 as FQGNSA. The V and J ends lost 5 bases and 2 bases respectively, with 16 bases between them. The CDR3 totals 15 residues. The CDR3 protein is CASSRPGTLAYEQYF. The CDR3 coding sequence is TGTGCCAGCAGCCGCCCCGGGACCCTCGCCTACGAGCAGTACTTC.

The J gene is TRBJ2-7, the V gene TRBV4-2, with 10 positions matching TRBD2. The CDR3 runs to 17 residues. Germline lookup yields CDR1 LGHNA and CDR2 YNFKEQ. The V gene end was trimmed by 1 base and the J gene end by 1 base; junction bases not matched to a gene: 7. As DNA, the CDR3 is TGTGCCAGCAGCCAAGTGGCTAGCGGGGGAACATCCTACGAGCAGTACTTC. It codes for CASSQVASGGTSYEQYF.

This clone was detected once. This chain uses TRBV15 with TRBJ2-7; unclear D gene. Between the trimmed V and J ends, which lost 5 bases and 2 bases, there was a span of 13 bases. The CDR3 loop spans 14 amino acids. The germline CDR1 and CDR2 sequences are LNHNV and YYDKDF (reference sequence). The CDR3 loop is CATSPRPIPYEQYF. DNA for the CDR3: TGTGCCACCAGCCCGCGACCGATCCCCTACGAGCAGTACTTC.

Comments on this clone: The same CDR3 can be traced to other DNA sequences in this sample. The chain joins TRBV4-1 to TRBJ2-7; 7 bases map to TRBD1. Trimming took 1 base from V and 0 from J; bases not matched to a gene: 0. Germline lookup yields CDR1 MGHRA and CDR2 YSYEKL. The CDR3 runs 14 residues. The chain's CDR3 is CASSQGQGSYEQYF. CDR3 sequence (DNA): TGCGCCAGCAGCCAAGGACAGGGCTCCTACGAGCAGTACTTC.

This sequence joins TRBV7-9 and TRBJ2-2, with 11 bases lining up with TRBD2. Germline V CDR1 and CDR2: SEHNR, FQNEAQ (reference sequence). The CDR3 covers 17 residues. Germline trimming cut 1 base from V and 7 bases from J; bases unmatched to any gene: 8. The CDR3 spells CASSLVLAGAPSGELFF. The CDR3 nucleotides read TGTGCCAGCAGCTTAGTACTAGCGGGAGCCCCCAGCGGGGAGCTGTTTTTT.

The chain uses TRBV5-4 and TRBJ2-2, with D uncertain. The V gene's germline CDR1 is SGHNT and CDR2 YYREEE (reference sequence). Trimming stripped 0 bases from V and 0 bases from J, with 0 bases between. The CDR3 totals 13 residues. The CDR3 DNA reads TGTGCCAGCAGCTTGGCGAACACCGGGGAGCTGTTTTTT. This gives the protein CASSLANTGELFF.

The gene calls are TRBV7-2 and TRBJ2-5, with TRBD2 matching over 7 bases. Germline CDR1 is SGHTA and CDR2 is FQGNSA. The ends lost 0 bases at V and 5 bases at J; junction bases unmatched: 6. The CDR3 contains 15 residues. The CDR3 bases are TGTGCCAGCAGCTTAGCGCTGCGGGAGAGGGAGACCCAGTACTTC. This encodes CASSLALRERETQYF.

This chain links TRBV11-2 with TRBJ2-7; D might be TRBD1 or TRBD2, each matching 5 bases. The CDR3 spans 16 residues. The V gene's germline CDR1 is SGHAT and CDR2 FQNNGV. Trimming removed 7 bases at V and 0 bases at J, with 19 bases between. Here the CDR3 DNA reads TGTGCCAGCAATTTTGGGGACCTTACGAGCTCCTACGAGCAGTACTTC. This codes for CASNFGDLTSSYEQYF.

CDR3 sequence (DNA): TGTGCCAGCAGCTTGGCCCCTAGCGGAGCTTCCACAGATACGCAGTATTTT. This sequence encodes CASSLAPSGASTDTQYF. This chain links TRBV5-4 with TRBJ2-3; 7 bases agree with TRBD2. Germline loops: CDR1 SGHNT, CDR2 YYREEE (reference sequence). Germline trimming cut 0 bases from V and 2 bases from J; bases unmatched to any gene: 9. The CDR3 covers 17 residues.

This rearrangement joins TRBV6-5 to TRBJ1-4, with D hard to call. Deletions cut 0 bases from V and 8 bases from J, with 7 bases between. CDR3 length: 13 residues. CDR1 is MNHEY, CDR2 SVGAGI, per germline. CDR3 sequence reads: CASSYSFGEKLFF. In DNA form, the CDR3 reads TGTGCCAGCAGTTACTCTTTCGGGGAAAAACTGTTTTTT.

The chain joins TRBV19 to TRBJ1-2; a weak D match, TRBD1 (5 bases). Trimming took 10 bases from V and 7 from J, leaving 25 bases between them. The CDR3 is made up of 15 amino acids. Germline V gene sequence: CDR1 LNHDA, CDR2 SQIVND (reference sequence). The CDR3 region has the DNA TGTGCCACCCGAGGGGAGGCAGGCTACCACTCTGGCTACACCTTC. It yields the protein CATRGEAGYHSGYTF.

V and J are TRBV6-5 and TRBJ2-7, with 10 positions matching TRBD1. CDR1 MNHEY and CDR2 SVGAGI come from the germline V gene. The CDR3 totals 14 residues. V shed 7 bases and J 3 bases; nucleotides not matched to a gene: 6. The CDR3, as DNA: TGTGCCAGCACCCGGGACAGGGGTGTCTACGAGCAGTACTTC. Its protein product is CASTRDRGVYEQYF.

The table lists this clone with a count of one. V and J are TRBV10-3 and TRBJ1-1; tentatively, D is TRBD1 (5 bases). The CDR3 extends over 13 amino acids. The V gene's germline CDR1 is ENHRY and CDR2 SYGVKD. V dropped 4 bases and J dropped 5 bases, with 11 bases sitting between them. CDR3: CAISAQGETEAFF. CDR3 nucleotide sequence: TGTGCCATCAGTGCGCAGGGAGAGACTGAAGCTTTCTTT.

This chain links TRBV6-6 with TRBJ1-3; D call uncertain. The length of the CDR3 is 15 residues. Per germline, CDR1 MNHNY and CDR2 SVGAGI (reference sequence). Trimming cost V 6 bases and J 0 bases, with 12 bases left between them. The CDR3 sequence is CASSPSTDSGNTIYF. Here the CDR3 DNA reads TGTGCCAGCAGCCCCTCGACCGACTCTGGAAACACCATATATTTT.

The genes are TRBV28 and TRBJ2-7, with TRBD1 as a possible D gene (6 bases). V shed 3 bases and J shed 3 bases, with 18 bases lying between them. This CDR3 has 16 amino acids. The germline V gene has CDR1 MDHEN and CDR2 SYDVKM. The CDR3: CASSLSAPGHGYEQYF. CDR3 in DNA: TGTGCCAGCAGTTTGTCTGCTCCGGGACACGGCTACGAGCAGTACTTC.

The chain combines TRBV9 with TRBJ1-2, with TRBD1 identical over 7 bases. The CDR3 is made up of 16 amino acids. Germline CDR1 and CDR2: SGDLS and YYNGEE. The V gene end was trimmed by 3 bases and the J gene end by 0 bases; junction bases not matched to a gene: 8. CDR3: CASSAGTADTNYGYTF. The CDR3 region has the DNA TGTGCCAGCAGCGCCGGGACAGCTGACACTAACTATGGCTACACCTTC.

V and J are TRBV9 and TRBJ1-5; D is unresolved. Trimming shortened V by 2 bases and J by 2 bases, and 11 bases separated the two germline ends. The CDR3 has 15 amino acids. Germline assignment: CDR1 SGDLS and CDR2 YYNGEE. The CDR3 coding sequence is TGTGCCAGCAGCGTCGACCCTAACGGCAATCAGCCCCAGCATTTT. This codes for CASSVDPNGNQPQHF.

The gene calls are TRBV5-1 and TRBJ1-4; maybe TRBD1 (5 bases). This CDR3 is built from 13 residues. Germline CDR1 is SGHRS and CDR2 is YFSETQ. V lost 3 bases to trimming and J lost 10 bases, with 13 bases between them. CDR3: CASSWDPEGKLFF. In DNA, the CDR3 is TGCGCCAGCAGCTGGGACCCCGAGGGAAAACTGTTTTTT.